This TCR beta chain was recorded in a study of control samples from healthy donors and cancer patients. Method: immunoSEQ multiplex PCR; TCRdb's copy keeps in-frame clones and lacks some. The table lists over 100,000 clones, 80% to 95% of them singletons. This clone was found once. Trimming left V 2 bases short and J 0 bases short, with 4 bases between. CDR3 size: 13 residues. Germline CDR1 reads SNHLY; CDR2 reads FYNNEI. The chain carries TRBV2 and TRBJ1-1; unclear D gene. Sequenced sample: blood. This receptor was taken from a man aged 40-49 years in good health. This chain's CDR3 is CASSERMNTEAFF. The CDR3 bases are TGTGCCAGCAGTGAAAGGATGAACACTGAAGCTTTCTTT.